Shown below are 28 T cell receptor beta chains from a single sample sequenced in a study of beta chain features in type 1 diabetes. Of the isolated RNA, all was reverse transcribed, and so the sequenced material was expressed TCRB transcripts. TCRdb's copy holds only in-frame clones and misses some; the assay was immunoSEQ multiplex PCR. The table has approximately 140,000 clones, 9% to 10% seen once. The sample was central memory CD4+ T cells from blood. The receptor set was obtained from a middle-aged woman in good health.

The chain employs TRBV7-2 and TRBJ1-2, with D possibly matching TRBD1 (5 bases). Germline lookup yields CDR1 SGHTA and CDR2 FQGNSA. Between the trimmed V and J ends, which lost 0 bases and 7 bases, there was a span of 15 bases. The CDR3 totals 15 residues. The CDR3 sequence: CASSLASGARLGYTF. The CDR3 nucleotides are TGTGCCAGCAGCTTAGCGTCTGGGGCCCGGCTTGGCTACACCTTC. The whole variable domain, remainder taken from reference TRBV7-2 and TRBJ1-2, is GAGVSQSPSNKVTEKGKDVELRCDPISGHTALYWYRQSLGQGLEFLIYFQGNSAPDKSGLPSDRFSAERTGGSVSTLTIQRTQQEDSAVYLCASSLASGARLGYTFGSGTRLTVV.

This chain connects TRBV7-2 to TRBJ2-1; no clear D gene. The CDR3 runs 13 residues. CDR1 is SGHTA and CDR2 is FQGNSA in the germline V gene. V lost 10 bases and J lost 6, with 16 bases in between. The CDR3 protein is CATSVSTGNEQFF. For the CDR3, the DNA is TGTGCCACCTCAGTCTCGACGGGCAATGAGCAGTTCTTC.

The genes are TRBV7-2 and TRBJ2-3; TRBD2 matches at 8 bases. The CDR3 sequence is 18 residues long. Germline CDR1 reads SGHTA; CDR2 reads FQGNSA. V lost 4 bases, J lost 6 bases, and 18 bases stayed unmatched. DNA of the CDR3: TGTGCCAGCAGCTCCAACATGCTAGCGGGCCGGGGCCGGGATACGCAGTATTTT. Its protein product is CASSSNMLAGRGRDTQYF.

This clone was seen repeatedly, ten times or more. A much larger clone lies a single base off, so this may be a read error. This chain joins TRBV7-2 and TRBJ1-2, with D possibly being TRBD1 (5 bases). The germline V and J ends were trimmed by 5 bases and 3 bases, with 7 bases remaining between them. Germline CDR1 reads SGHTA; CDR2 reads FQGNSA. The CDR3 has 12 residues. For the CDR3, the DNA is TGTGCCAGCAGCCGGGGGGACTATGGCTACACCTTC. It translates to CASSRGDYGYTF.

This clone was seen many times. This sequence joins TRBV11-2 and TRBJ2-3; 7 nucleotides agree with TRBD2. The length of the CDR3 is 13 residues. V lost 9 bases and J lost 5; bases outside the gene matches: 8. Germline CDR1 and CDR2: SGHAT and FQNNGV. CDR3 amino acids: CASTGTGGDTQYF. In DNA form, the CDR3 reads TGTGCCAGTACCGGGACGGGGGGAGATACGCAGTATTTT.

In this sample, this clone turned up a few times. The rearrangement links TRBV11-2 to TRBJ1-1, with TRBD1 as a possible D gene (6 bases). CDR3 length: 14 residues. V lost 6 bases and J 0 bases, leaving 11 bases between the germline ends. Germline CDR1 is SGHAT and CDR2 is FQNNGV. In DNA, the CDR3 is TGTGCCAGCAGAGTAGGGGGAATGAACACTGAAGCTTTCTTT. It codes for CASRVGGMNTEAFF.

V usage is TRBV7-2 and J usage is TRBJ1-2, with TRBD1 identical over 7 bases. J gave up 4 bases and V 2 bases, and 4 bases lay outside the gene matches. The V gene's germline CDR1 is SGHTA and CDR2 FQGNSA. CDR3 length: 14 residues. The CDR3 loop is CASSLRDRGYGYTF. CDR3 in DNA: TGTGCCAGCAGCTTACGGGACAGAGGCTATGGCTACACCTTC.

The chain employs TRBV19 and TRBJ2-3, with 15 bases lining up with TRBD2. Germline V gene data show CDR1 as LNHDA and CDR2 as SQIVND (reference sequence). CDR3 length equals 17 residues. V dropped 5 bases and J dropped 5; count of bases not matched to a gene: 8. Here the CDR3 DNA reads TGTGCCAGTAGTCTCCGGACTAGCGGGGGGGCCGAAGATACGCAGTATTTT. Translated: CASSLRTSGGAEDTQYF.

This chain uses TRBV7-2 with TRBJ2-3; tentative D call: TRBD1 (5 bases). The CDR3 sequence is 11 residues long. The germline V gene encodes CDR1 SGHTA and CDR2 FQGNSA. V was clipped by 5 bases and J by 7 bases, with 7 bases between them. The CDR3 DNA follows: TGTGCCAGCAGCGGGGCGAATACGCAGTATTTT. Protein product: CASSGANTQYF.

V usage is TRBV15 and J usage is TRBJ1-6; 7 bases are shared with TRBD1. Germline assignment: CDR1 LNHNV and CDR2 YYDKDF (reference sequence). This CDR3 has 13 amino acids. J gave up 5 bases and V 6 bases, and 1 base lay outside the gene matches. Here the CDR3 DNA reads TGTGCCACCAGACAGGGGAATAATTCACCCCTCCACTTT. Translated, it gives CATRQGNNSPLHF.

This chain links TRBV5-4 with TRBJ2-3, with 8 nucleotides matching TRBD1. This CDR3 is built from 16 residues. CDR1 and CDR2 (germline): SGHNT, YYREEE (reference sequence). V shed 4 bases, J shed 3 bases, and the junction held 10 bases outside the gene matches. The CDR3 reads CASSADRGARTDTQYF. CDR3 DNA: TGTGCCAGCAGCGCTGACAGGGGAGCCCGAACAGATACGCAGTATTTT.

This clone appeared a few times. In DNA, the CDR3 is TGTGCCAGCAGTGACGGACAGAGGGTAGGCTACACCTTC. This gives the protein CASSDGQRVGYTF. The gene calls are TRBV6-4 and TRBJ1-2, with TRBD1 as a possible D gene (6 bases). CDR1 and CDR2 from the germline V gene are MRHNA and SNTAGT. The V and J ends lost 2 bases and 8 bases respectively, with 12 bases between them. CDR3 length: 13 amino acids.

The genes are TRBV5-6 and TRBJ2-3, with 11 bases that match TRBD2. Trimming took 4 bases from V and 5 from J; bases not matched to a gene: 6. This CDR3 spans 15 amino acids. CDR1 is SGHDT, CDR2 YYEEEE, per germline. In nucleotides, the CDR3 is TGTGCCAGCAGCCCACTAGCGGGGGCAGTAGATACGCAGTATTTT. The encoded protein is CASSPLAGAVDTQYF.

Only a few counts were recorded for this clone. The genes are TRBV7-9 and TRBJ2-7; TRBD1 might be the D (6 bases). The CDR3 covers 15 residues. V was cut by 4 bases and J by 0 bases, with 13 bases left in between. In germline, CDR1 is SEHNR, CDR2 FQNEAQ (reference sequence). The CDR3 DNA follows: TGTGCCAGCAGCTCCATTACAGGGAGCTCCTACGAGCAGTACTTC. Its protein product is CASSSITGSSYEQYF.

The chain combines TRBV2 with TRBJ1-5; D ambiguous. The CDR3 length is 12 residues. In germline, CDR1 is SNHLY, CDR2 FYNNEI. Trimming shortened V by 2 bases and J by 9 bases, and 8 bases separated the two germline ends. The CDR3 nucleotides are TGTGCCAGCAGTGAAACCCCGAGGCCCCAGCATTTT. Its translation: CASSETPRPQHF.

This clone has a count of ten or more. The CDR3 DNA sequence: TGCAGCGCCCGGAAGGACAGTCTCTCCTACGAGCAGTACTTC. This translates into CSARKDSLSYEQYF. The gene calls are TRBV29-1 and TRBJ2-7; maybe TRBD1 (6 bases). CDR3 length: 14 amino acids. Germline CDR1 and CDR2: SQVTM and ANQGSEA. Trimming cost V 7 bases and J 0 bases, with 16 bases left between them.

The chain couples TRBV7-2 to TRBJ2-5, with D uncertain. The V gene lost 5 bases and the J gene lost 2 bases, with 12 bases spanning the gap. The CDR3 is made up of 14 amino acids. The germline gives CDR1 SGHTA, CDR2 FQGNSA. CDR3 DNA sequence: TGTGCCAGCAGCCCCCCAGGTATACAAGAGACCCAGTACTTC. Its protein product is CASSPPGIQETQYF.

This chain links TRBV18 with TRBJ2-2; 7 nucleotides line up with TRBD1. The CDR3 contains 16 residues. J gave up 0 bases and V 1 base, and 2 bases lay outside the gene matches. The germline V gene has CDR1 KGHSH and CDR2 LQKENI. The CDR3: CASSPQGTANTGELFF. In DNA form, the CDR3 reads TGTGCCAGCTCACCACAGGGGACAGCGAACACCGGGGAGCTGTTTTTT.

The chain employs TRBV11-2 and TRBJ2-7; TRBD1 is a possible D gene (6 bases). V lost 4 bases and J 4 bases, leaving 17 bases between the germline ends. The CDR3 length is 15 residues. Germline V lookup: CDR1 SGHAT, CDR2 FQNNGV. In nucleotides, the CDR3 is TGTGCCAGCAGCTCGAGGACAGAGGCTGGGTACGAGCAGTACTTC. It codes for CASSSRTEAGYEQYF.

CDR3 sequence (DNA): TGTGCCAGCAGCTTTGCTAGGACGAACACCGGGGAGCTGTTTTTT. Translated, it gives CASSFARTNTGELFF. The chain links TRBV7-9 to TRBJ2-2; D unclear. Between the trimmed V and J ends, which lost 3 bases and 0 bases, there was a span of 8 bases. The CDR3 is made up of 15 amino acids. The V gene's germline CDR1 is SEHNR and CDR2 FQNEAQ (reference sequence).

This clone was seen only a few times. CDR3 region: CASSWPGGGETQYF. DNA of the CDR3: TGCGCCAGCAGCTGGCCTGGAGGCGGGGAGACCCAGTACTTC. The chain is built from TRBV5-1 and TRBJ2-5, with a weak D call TRBD2 (5 bases). The ends were cut back, 3 bases at V and 5 bases at J, with 14 bases in the middle. The CDR3 is made up of 14 amino acids. Germline V gene data show CDR1 as SGHRS and CDR2 as YFSETQ.

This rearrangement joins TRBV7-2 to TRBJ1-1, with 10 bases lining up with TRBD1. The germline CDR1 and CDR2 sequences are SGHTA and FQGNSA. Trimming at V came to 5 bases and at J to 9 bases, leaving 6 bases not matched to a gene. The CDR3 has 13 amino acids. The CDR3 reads CASSLGQGEKAFF. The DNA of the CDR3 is TGTGCCAGCAGCCTCGGACAGGGGGAAAAAGCTTTCTTT.

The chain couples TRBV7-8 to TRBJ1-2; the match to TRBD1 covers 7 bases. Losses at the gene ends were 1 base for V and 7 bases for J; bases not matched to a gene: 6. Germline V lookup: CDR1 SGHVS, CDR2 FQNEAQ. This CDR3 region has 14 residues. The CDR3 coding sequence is TGTGCCAGCAGCTTAGTTCGACAGGGAAGTGGCTACACCTTC. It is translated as CASSLVRQGSGYTF.

CDR3 region: CASSLDGLSMQPQHF. The CDR3 coding sequence is TGCGCCAGCAGCTTGGACGGGTTAAGTATGCAGCCCCAGCATTTT. The chain couples TRBV5-1 to TRBJ1-5; D is unclear. The CDR3 consists of 15 residues. V lost 0 bases and J 7 bases, leaving 14 bases between the germline ends. The V gene's germline CDR1 is SGHRS and CDR2 YFSETQ.

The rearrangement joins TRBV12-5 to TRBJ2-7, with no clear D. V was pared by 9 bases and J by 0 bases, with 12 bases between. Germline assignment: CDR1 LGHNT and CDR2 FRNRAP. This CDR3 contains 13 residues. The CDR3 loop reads CASADGISYEQYF. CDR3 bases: TGTGCTAGCGCCGATGGCATCTCCTACGAGCAGTACTTC.

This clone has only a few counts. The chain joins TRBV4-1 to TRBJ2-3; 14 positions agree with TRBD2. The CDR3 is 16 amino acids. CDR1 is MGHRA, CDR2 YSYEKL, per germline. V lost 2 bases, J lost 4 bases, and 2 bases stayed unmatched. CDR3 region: CASSQPGLAGADTQYF. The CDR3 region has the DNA TGCGCCAGCAGCCAACCGGGACTAGCGGGGGCAGATACGCAGTATTTT.

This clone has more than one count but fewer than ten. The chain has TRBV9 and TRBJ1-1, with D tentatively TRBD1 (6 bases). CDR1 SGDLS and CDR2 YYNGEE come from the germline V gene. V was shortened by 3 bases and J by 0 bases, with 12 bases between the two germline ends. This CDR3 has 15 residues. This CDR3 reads CASSARDTLNTEAFF. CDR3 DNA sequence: TGTGCCAGCAGCGCCAGGGACACACTGAACACTGAAGCTTTCTTT.

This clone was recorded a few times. CDR3 amino acids: CASSAPGGGATDTQYF. The CDR3 DNA reads TGTGCCAGCAGCGCCCCGGGCGGGGGGGCCACAGATACGCAGTATTTT. The chain combines TRBV5-4 with TRBJ2-3; 9 nucleotides agree with TRBD2. CDR1 is SGHNT, CDR2 YYREEE, per germline (reference sequence). The CDR3 contains 16 residues. The trim removed 4 bases at V and 2 bases at J, leaving 8 bases unmatched.